This is a list of T cell receptor beta chains from one sample in a study of blood T cell repertoires in COVID-19. Profiling relied on immunoSEQ multiplex PCR, and the TCRdb table lists in-frame clones only, not all of them. The table records about 90,000 clones, approximately 90% of them present only once. The sequencing input was peripheral blood. Receptors originate from a human donor with active COVID-19. The donor label of this sample is uncertain. Each CDR3 is given with its conserved first and last residue. Each record gives: CDR3 DNA, CDR3 protein, clone size, D gene, V gene, J gene. D genes are given only for firm matches. The size of a clone is reported for some rows only, either as once, few or many, or as a class for expanded clones.

TGCGCCAGCAGCCAAGATACTAGCACAGATACGCAGTATTTT,CASSQDTSTDTQYF,.,.,TRBV4-3,TRBJ2-3
TGCGCCAGCAGCCAAGCAGGGGGTAGTTTCTACAATGAGCAGTTCTTC,CASSQAGGSFYNEQFF,.,TRBD1,TRBV4-1,TRBJ2-1
TGTGCCAGCAGTTACTTCTCGACAGATACGCAGTATTTT,CASSYFSTDTQYF,.,.,TRBV6-5,TRBJ2-3
TGCGCCAGCAGCCAAGGGACAGGGGACTCCGGCGCTGAAGCTTTCTTT,CASSQGTGDSGAEAFF,.,TRBD1,TRBV4-3,TRBJ1-1
TGTGCCAGCAGCCAATTACGGGGGGTCCAAGAGACCCAGTACTTC,CASSQLRGVQETQYF,.,TRBD2,TRBV3-1/TRBV3-2,TRBJ2-5
TGTGCCAGCAGCTTACCCCTTCTACAGGGGAGGAATTCACCCCTCCACTTT,CASSLPLLQGRNSPLHF,.,TRBD1,TRBV5-8,TRBJ1-6
TGCGCCAGCAGCCAAGAGCAGGGGACGCCTTCACCCCTCCACTTT,CASSQEQGTPSPLHF,once,.,TRBV4-1,TRBJ1-6
TGCGCCAGCAGCCCCGCGGGCACCTATGGCTACACCTTC,CASSPAGTYGYTF,.,.,TRBV5-1,TRBJ1-2
TGTGCCAGCCGACAGGACAACAATCAGCCCCAGCATTTT,CASRQDNNQPQHF,.,.,TRBV19,TRBJ1-5
TGTGCCAGCCGCAGACTAGCGGGGAAAAACATTCAGTACTTC,CASRRLAGKNIQYF,.,TRBD2,TRBV2,TRBJ2-4
TGTGCCAGCAGCATCCCCGGTTCCCAAAATTCACCCCTCCACTTT,CASSIPGSQNSPLHF,.,.,TRBV28,TRBJ1-6
TGTGCCAGCAGGGGGGAGGGCTCCAATTCACCCCTCCACTTT,CASRGEGSNSPLHF,.,.,TRBV25-1,TRBJ1-6
TGTGCCAGCAGTAAGGAGTGGGTGCAGTACTTC,CASSKEWVQYF,.,.,TRBV27,TRBJ2-7
TGTGCCAGCAGTGACCCCGGGGGGGCTAAGACCCAGTACTTC,CASSDPGGAKTQYF,.,TRBD2,TRBV25-1,TRBJ2-5
TGTGCCAGCAGCCAAGATAGGAGCGGGGGGGAGCTGTTTTTT,CASSQDRSGGELFF,.,.,TRBV4-2,TRBJ2-2
TGCAGCTCCCGGGAGGGGGATGGCTACACCTTC,CSSREGDGYTF,.,.,TRBV29-1,TRBJ1-2
TGTGCCAGCAGCTTTTCGGGGGCCTATAATTCACCCCTCCACTTT,CASSFSGAYNSPLHF,.,.,TRBV5-6,TRBJ1-6
TGCGCCAGCAGCGTCTCCCCAGTACCCTCCTACAATGAGCAGTTCTTC,CASSVSPVPSYNEQFF,.,.,TRBV5-1,TRBJ2-1
TGCAGCGCCCTCAGAGGCCCTAACTATGGCTACACCTTC,CSALRGPNYGYTF,.,.,TRBV29-1,TRBJ1-2
TGTGCCAGCTCACCAACGACAGGGGTGGAGACCCAGTACTTC,CASSPTTGVETQYF,.,TRBD1,TRBV18,TRBJ2-5
TGTGCCAGCAGCCAACCAGGGGTGGCCAAAAACATTCAGTACTTC,CASSQPGVAKNIQYF,.,.,TRBV7-2,TRBJ2-4
TGTGCCAGCACCGAGGGGACAGACACAGATACGCAGTATTTT,CASTEGTDTDTQYF,.,TRBD1,TRBV11-2,TRBJ2-3
TGTGCCAGCAGCCAGTCGACAGGGGCACTAACCTACAATGAGCAGTTCTTC,CASSQSTGALTYNEQFF,once,TRBD1,TRBV5-8,TRBJ2-1
TGTGCCAGCAGCTCAACACCGGACAGTTACAATGAGCAGTTCTTC,CASSSTPDSYNEQFF,.,.,TRBV5-4,TRBJ2-1
TGTGCCAGCAGCGCCCAGGGGGAGGTGGACATTCAGTACTTC,CASSAQGEVDIQYF,.,.,TRBV9,TRBJ2-4
TGTGCCAGCAGCTTAGACAGTTACACTGAAGCTTTCTTT,CASSLDSYTEAFF,.,.,TRBV11-3,TRBJ1-1
TGCGCCACAGGCAGCGGGGTGACAGATACGCAGTATTTT,CATGSGVTDTQYF,.,TRBD2,TRBV4-1,TRBJ2-3
TGTGCCACCAGTGATTTCGGGGACAAGTACGAGCAGTACTTC,CATSDFGDKYEQYF,once,.,TRBV24-1,TRBJ2-7
TGTGCCAGCAGCGAACGGACAGGGGAGAGCACAGATACGCAGTATTTT,CASSERTGESTDTQYF,.,.,TRBV21-1,TRBJ2-3
TGTGCCAGCAGCCCCGGAGGTTCCTATGGCTACACCTTC,CASSPGGSYGYTF,.,.,TRBV28,TRBJ1-2
TGTGCCAGCAGCTTAAATCCTAGCGGGGCTACAGATACGCAGTATTTT,CASSLNPSGATDTQYF,.,TRBD2,TRBV7-3,TRBJ2-3
TGTGCCTGGAGTAGGGGTCGACTTACGAACACTGAAGCTTTCTTT,CAWSRGRLTNTEAFF,.,.,TRBV30,TRBJ1-1
TGTGCCAGCAGCTTTTCCCGGGCGGGGTACACCGGGGAGCTGTTTTTT,CASSFSRAGYTGELFF,.,.,TRBV5-5,TRBJ2-2
TGTGCCAGCAGCGCAGCGGAGTTAGCGGGTACTAAGTTCTTC,CASSAAELAGTKFF,.,TRBD2,TRBV7-6,TRBJ2-1
TGTGCCAGCAGCTTAACGTCGGACAGGGGGGAGCCCCAGCATTTT,CASSLTSDRGEPQHF,.,TRBD1,TRBV7-3,TRBJ1-5
TGTGCCAGTAGCTCTAGCGAGGGGGCTAGGGGGAATGAGCAGTTCTTC,CASSSSEGARGNEQFF,.,.,TRBV19,TRBJ2-1
TGTGCCAGCAGAACTAGCGGGGGGGTCGAGCAGTACTTC,CASRTSGGVEQYF,.,TRBD2,TRBV12-3/TRBV12-4,TRBJ2-7
TGTGCCAGCAGCGAGGACTCCGGGGGGATAGATACGCAGTATTTT,CASSEDSGGIDTQYF,once,TRBD2,TRBV6-5,TRBJ2-3
TGTGCCAGCACCGGCGGTCCGCGGGGTACTGAAGCTTTCTTT,CASTGGPRGTEAFF,.,.,TRBV6-5,TRBJ1-1
TGTGCCAGCAGCAGACAGGTATCAGAAAATGGCTACACCTTC,CASSRQVSENGYTF,.,.,TRBV7-9,TRBJ1-2
TGCGCCAGCAGCCCGGCGGGGGCGGAAACCTACAATGAGCAGTTCTTC,CASSPAGAETYNEQFF,.,.,TRBV10-2,TRBJ2-1
TGTGCCAGCAGTTTATCGGGTCAGCCCCAGCATTTT,CASSLSGQPQHF,.,.,TRBV12-3/TRBV12-4,TRBJ1-5
TGTGCCAGCAGCCCCACCCCCCTACCGAACACTGAAGCTTTCTTT,CASSPTPLPNTEAFF,.,.,TRBV9,TRBJ1-1
TGTGCCAGCAGTAGGATAGCGGGGGGCCTCATTAATGAGCAGTTCTTC,CASSRIAGGLINEQFF,.,TRBD2,TRBV6-6,TRBJ2-1
TGCGCCAGCAGCACTTGGACAGCGGAAGATTCACCCCTCCACTTT,CASSTWTAEDSPLHF,.,.,TRBV5-1,TRBJ1-6
TGTGCCAGCTCACTAGGACAGGGGAACTATGGCTACACCTTC,CASSLGQGNYGYTF,.,TRBD1,TRBV18,TRBJ1-2
TGTGCCAGCAGCCCCCAGACTAGCGGGGGGGCTGAGGGGTTCTTC,CASSPQTSGGAEGFF,.,TRBD2,TRBV6-2/TRBV6-3,TRBJ2-1
TGCAGCGTTGATCGGGGGATCTATGGCTACACCTTC,CSVDRGIYGYTF,.,.,TRBV29-1,TRBJ1-2
TGTGCCACCAGTGATTCCCGGGGAGGGGTGTCCGGGGAGCTGTTTTTT,CATSDSRGGVSGELFF,.,TRBD2,TRBV24-1,TRBJ2-2
TGTGCCAGCAGCTTGGTACCCCTTGCGGGTACGCAGTATTTT,CASSLVPLAGTQYF,.,.,TRBV5-5,TRBJ2-3